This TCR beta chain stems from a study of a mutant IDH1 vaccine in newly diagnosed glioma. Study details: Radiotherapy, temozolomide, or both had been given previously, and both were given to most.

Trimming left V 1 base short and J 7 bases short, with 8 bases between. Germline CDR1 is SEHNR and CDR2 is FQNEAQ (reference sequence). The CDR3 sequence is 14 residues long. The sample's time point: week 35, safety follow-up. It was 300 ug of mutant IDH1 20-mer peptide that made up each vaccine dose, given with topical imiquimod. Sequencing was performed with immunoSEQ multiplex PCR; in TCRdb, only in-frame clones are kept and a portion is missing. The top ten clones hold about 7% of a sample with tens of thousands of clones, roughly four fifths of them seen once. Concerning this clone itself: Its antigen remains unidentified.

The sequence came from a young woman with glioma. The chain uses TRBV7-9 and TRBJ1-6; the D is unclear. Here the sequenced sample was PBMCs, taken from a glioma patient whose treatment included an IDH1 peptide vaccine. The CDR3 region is CASSLGMGNSPLHF. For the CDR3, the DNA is TGTGCCAGCAGCTTAGGTATGGGGAATTCACCCCTCCACTTT.